This T cell receptor beta chain emerged from a study of blood T cell repertoires in COVID-19. Looking at the study overall: T cells, B-cell-depleted T cells, or PBMCs supplied cDNA or gDNA.

This CDR3 comprises 14 residues. V shed 7 bases and J 2 bases; nucleotides not matched to a gene: 6. Germline CDR1 reads MNHEY; CDR2 reads SMNVEV (reference sequence). The assay was immunoSEQ multiplex PCR, and TCRdb's table has in-frame clones only and misses some. Of hundreds of thousands of clones listed, approximately 88% are singletons. Participants were aged roughly 18 to 90 years, lived in under 25 US areas, and enrolled virtually. This clonotype originated in a woman aged 40-49 years who had recovered from COVID-19. The sample was PBMCs or T cells enriched from blood (not recorded which). The rearrangement uses TRBV27 and TRBJ1-1; 8 bases map to TRBD1. Here the CDR3 reads CASIRTGSNTEAFF. In DNA form, the CDR3 reads TGTGCCAGCATTCGGACAGGGTCCAACACTGAAGCTTTCTTT.